The subject of this entry is one T cell receptor beta chain. Its antigen is unidentified. These data originate in a study of T cell responses to AZD1222 COVID-19 vaccine. General study findings and limits: Clonal diversity may have been underestimated, and the donors were mostly white British, with more females than males.

The CDR3 is 16 residues long. V was pared by 7 bases and J by 0 bases, with 16 bases between. CDR1 and CDR2 (germline): LGHNT, FRNRAP. TCRdb's copy holds only in-frame clones and misses some; the assay was immunoSEQ multiplex PCR. In the table there are under 200,000 clones, approximately 94% of which are singletons. The TCR comes from an adult in good health. The sample consisted of peripheral blood, taken on day 0 of AZD1222 vaccination. This rearrangement joins TRBV12-5 to TRBJ2-1, with a weak D call TRBD2 (5 bases). CDR3 sequence reads: CASVALGLPSYNEQFF. CDR3 coding DNA: TGTGCTAGTGTAGCGTTAGGACTCCCCTCCTACAATGAGCAGTTCTTC.